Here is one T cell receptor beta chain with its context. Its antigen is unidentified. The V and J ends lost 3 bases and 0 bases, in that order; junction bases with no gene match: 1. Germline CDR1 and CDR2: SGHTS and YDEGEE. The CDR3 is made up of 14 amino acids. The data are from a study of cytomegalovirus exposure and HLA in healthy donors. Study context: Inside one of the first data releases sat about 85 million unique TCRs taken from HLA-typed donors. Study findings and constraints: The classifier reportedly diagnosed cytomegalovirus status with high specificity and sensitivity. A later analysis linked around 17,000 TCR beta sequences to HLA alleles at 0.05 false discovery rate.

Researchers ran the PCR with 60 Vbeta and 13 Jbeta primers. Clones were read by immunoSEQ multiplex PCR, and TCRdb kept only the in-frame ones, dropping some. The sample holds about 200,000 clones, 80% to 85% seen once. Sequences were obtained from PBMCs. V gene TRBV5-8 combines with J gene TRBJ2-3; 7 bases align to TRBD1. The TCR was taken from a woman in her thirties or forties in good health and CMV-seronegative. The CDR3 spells CASSSDRSTDTQYF. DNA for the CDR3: TGTGCCAGCAGCTCGGACAGGAGCACAGATACGCAGTATTTT.